This T cell receptor (beta chain) was documented in a study of identical twins. General study findings and limits: Part of the zero-insertion signal could reflect confounding by invariant MAIT and iNKT cells.

V lost 4 bases and J lost 7, with 11 bases in between. CDR1 and CDR2 (germline): ENHRY, SYGVKD. This CDR3 region has 13 residues. This clonotype has a handful of counts. The antigen is unknown. cDNA carried unique molecular identifiers, and a universal primer site was added by template switching. TCRdb called the 5' RACE reads again in MiXCR, with one record for every CDR3 protein. This sample has about 530,000 distinct CDR3 sequences, with roughly 15% found just once. The same data also contributed to another study, on yellow fever vaccine responses in identical twins.

The chain employs TRBV10-3 and TRBJ2-1, with D perhaps TRBD2 (6 bases). Specimen: CD4+ T cells sorted from blood. The receptor was isolated from a woman aged 18-30 years in good health. The CDR3 DNA reads as TGTGCCATCAGTGTCGGGGGAGATAATGAGCAGTTCTTC. Its protein is CAISVGGDNEQFF.